This TCR beta chain was observed in a study of cytomegalovirus exposure and HLA in healthy donors (dated by TCRdb to about 2017). Regarding the research as a whole: According to an earlier analysis of 587 of the donors, about 179 million T cells yielded roughly 110 million unique TCR beta sequences and roughly 280 Gb of sequence data. About 320 gigabases of sequencing data and roughly 90 million unique TCR sequences were included in an early release covering several hundred HLA-typed donors. Of the roughly 430 genotyped donors, about 80% fell in the genetic ancestry cluster associated with self-reported Caucasian donors. The study aimed to test whether signatures of past pathogen exposure could be identified by cataloging public T cell receptors. The T cell repertoires of 666 subjects were profiled by immunosequencing and related to cytomegalovirus serostatus. Along with the roughly 610-subject first cohort, a separate validation cohort of over a hundred different subjects was used. High-throughput TCR immunosequencing, statistical association of individual TCRs with disease status, and machine learning were combined to predict cytomegalovirus infection status. A later analysis re-examined previously published TCR beta repertoires from roughly 720 donors and added high-resolution HLA genotyping to investigate patterns of TCR occurrence. Rather than using new phenotypic data, the later analysis identified candidate immune exposures from TCR beta sequences and from how often those sequences occurred across donors. An earlier analysis of several hundred of the donors applied high-throughput TCR beta sequencing to assess whether each TCR beta V gene segment acted as functional or pseudogenic. Alongside the repertoire data, information on donor age, sex, ethnicity and CMV serostatus was compiled. A later genetic analysis used genome-wide SNP genotypes for about 60% of the roughly 700 donors, treating that subset as a discovery cohort. Every repertoire in the discovery cohort had been generated on one and the same sequencing platform. Both class I and class II loci were covered by HLA typing, at four-digit resolution. The number of donors typed differed by locus, with about 629-640 for A, B, C, DRB1 and DQB1, over 500 for DQA1, nearly 610 for DPA1, and 400 to 490 for DPB1. Because of strong linkage in the cohort, a few DR-DQ haplotypes were treated as single units for association and clustering. Among about 370 genotyped donors of the cohort, an average of about 220,000 unique TCR beta nucleotide sequences was sequenced per donor, of which roughly 17% were non-productive.

Library preparation used the immunoSEQ multiplex PCR assay. A mixture of 60 forward primers for TCR Vbeta segments and 13 reverse primers for TCR Jbeta segments was used in the multiplex PCR. The CDR3 region of rearranged TCR beta genes was amplified from genomic DNA with a multiplex PCR assay. Amplified TCR beta libraries were sequenced as 87-base-pair reads on the Illumina HiSeq System. The source study handled its data this way. Across the 700 or so repertoires, a later analysis counted roughly 84 million unique TCR beta chains, roughly 11 million of which were shared by at least two donors. Raw reads were error-corrected and collapsed into unique sequences with a nearest-neighbor algorithm that merged closely related sequences to remove PCR and sequencing errors. V, D and J gene segments were assigned by aligning CDR3 sequences to IMGT reference sequences. For a sequence to be retained, at least a six-nucleotide match to both a V gene segment and a J gene segment was required. Rearrangements were classified as productive when the CDR3 lacked stop codons and remained in frame with V and J, and all other rearrangements were classified as non-productive. Following IMGT convention, CDR3 was defined as the stretch from the second conserved V-encoded cysteine up to the conserved J-encoded phenylalanine. The earlier analysis of around 640 of the donors excluded sequences that lacked an unambiguous match to a single V gene segment. An earlier analysis of several hundred of the donors called V segments functional above 56.7% productive rearrangements and segregating when the between-donor standard deviation exceeded 5%. A statistical classification framework was developed to diagnose cytomegalovirus status using the catalog of TCR beta chain sequences. V and J gene assignment, in a later analysis, came from comparing TCR nucleotide sequences with IMGT/GENE-DB human TR gene sequences. The TCRdist pipeline was used in a later analysis to assign CDR3 sequences and most-parsimonious VDJ recombination scenarios. In a later analysis, each TCR beta chain was defined by its CDR3 amino acid sequence together with its V-gene family, and reads lacking a unique V-gene family were excluded. A later analysis removed 450 to 600 highly shared, low-generation-probability nucleotide sequences to deal with suspected cross-contamination and a sequencing artifact. A later analysis calculated a clonal expansion index for each public chain from normalized within-repertoire ranks of inferred template counts. A later analysis computed generation probabilities with a VDJ recombination model fitted to out-of-frame rearrangements, and checked the results against IGoR. A later analysis scored TCR-TCR, TCR-HLA and TCR-CMV co-occurrence with hypergeometric tests, applying a repertoire-size bias correction to TCR pairs. A later analysis estimated false discovery rates by permuting HLA or CMV assignments 20 times. In a later analysis, co-occurring TCRs were grouped using DBSCAN, with TCRdist sequence similarity added in when clustering inside HLA-allele-positive subsets. Co-occurrence clustering excluded repertoires with fewer than 30,000 or more than 120,000 public chains, plus five with anomalous nucleotide sharing. In its TCRdb copy, this immuneACCESS table keeps in-frame sequences only and misses some clones. Where compared with another copy, unresolved V genes explain less than half of these, and the others have no known cause. V, J and clone size are those of that table, while D and trimming were read from the DNA. The sample table records 90,000 to 100,000 clones; roughly 70% of these occur just once. 2.7% of the sample lies in the top ten.

On the study overall, not on this receptor specifically: In a later analysis, HLA-associated TCR beta chains showed more clonal expansion and lower generation probabilities than non-associated chains that were equally common. According to a later analysis, TCR association rates differed among HLA loci, with DRB1 alleles showing the most associated TCRs and HLA-C alleles showing the fewest. When HLA alleles, especially DR and DQ, strongly co-occurred, TCR associations were difficult to assign to individual alleles. The sequencing pipeline was judged likely to have produced a cluster of highly shared sequence variants as a technical artifact. A further reported finding was that TCR beta sequences accurately predicted the HLA-A and HLA-B alleles for most subjects in the first cohort. According to a later genetic analysis, donors in an Asian-associated ancestry cluster had fewer N-insertions in productive TCRs than the approximately 610-donor mean. Most TCR sequences were observed very rarely across donors, whereas some public TCRs were present in many individuals. An earlier analysis of approximately 590 of the donors showed that most TCR beta V segments appeared in productive rearrangements either about 90% or about 30% of the time, which broadly matched IMGT annotations. This cohort had only TCR beta chains sequenced, and the lack of alpha or paired-chain data limited which features could be detected. A later analysis associated around 16,000 TCR beta sequences with specific HLA alleles at a false discovery rate of 0.05. Correlated functional status among segregating V segments might reflect linkage disequilibrium, but an unknown experimental factor could not be ruled out. Cytomegalovirus status was reported to be diagnosed by the classifier with high specificity and sensitivity in both the original and validation cohorts. Some IMGT-functional V segments, including TRBV6-2 and TRBV6-3, could not be distinguished by the 87-base-pair reads and were therefore excluded. The earlier analysis of around 600 of the donors excluded approximately 15 rarely observed V segments, including chromosome 9 orphons, because counts were too low. An association between a missense DCLRE1C variant and V-gene and J-gene trimming of TCR beta chains was found in a later genetic analysis and replicated in an independent cohort. A later analysis found that most CMV-associated TCR beta chains appeared HLA-restricted, with HLA associations seemingly driven largely by CMV exposure. A later analysis reported that several top co-occurrence clusters appeared linked to parvovirus B19, influenza, CMV and Epstein-Barr virus. The authors suggested that the approach could potentially be generalized to other disease states and immunological phenotypes. For the cohort, immune exposure information was limited to CMV serostatus. A total of 150 or so TCR beta chains were listed by the study as associated with cytomegalovirus. Because some donors lacked HLA typing at each locus, the association tests relied only on the typed subset. The presence/absence analyses assumed that sequencing depth was roughly uniform across donors, and that assumption may not be true. A few of the identified cytomegalovirus-associated TCR beta chains were confirmed in vitro to be specific for cytomegalovirus antigens.

The cohort comprised approximately 700 healthy bone marrow donors. All cohort members were sampled while nominally healthy, although unrecorded immune exposures were likely present. The donor tested CMV seronegative, placing the donor among the 350 to 400 seronegative members of the cohort. Each donor provided a peripheral blood sample, and peripheral blood mononuclear cells were used for TCR beta sequencing. Genomic DNA extraction from the blood cell samples was performed with the Qiagen DNeasy Blood Extraction Kit. Notes on this clone: Its binding antigen is unknown. No clone much larger than this one lies a single base away; base qualities are absent.

The CDR3 runs 15 amino acids, cysteine and phenylalanine included. Only the CDR3 part of the read is kept: 45 bases, read in frame from the first base. Unmatched junction bases come to 9, with V trimmed by 0 bases and J by 5 bases. The germline V gene (reference sequence) gives CDR1 as GTSNPN and CDR2 as SVGIG. The sequence was obtained from a man aged 50 or older in good health and CMV-seronegative. Sequencing used PBMCs. The sequence joins TRBV30 to TRBJ2-5, and 7 junctional nucleotides match TRBD1. Read as DNA, the sequence is TGTGCCTGGAGTGTAGGGACAGTGGACGGGGAGACCCAGTACTTC. Its protein product is CAWSVGTVDGETQYF.